What follows is one TCR beta chain and its context. A read error is possible here, since a much larger clone lies one base away. The entry originates in a study of glioma-infiltrating T cells. The iRepertoire nested amplicon-rescue multiplex PCR amplified TCR alpha and beta CDR3s from RNA. One entry per CDR3 protein results from TCRdb running MiXCR on the multiplex PCR reads. The data hold 95,000 to 150,000 distinct CDR3 sequences, with 20% to 25% observed a single time. This receptor was obtained from a human donor with low-grade glioma or glioblastoma, undergoing nonglioma brain surgery, or in good health (not recorded which). The sample comprised glioma tissue, nonneoplastic brain tissue, or PBMCs (not recorded which).

CDR3 nucleotide sequence: TGTGCCACCATCCCAGGGGGGAACACCAGGGAGCTGTTTTTT. It specifies CATIPGGNTRELFF. The chain recombines TRBV2 with TRBJ2-2, with D perhaps matching TRBD1 (7 bases). The CDR3 loop spans 14 amino acids. Germline V gene sequence: CDR1 SNHLY, CDR2 FYNNEI.